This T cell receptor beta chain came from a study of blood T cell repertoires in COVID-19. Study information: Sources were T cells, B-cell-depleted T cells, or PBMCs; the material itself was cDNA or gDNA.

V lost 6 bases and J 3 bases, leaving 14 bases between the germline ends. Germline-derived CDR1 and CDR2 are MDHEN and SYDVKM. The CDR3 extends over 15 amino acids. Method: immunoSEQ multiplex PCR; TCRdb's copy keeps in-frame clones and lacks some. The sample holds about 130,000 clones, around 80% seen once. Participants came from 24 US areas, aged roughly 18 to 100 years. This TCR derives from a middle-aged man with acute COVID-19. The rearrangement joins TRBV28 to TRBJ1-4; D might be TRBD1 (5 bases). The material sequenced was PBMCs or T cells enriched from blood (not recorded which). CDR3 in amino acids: CASRDPKGANEKLFF. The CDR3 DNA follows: TGTGCCAGCAGGGATCCCAAAGGGGCTAATGAAAAACTGTTTTTT.